A single sample is the source of the 6 T cell receptor beta chains below, sequenced in a study of T cell repertoires in cytomegalovirus infection. Their antigens are not known. In TCRdb, the reads were re-called with MiXCR into one record per CDR3 protein. The sample records roughly 500,000 distinct CDR3 sequences, about 33% being singletons. This sample comprised cultured PBMCs, obtained from culture after CMV antigen stimulation. These receptors all stem from a human donor in good health (CMV status not recorded). Some clones in this sample may be carry-over from other donors' samples.

V gene TRBV7-2 combines with J gene TRBJ1-5; a possible D gene is TRBD1 (5 bases). Trimming took 1 base from V and 5 from J, leaving 12 bases between them. Germline V gene sequence: CDR1 SGHTA, CDR2 FQGNSA. The CDR3 contains 15 residues. The CDR3 DNA reads as TGTGCCAGCAGCTTAGGGCCGGGCAGGGATCAGCCCCAGCATTTT. Amino acids: CASSLGPGRDQPQHF.

This chain connects TRBV12-3 or TRBV12-4 to TRBJ2-5; D not certain. Trimming pared 5 bases from V and 1 base from J, leaving 8 bases between. CDR3 length equals 13 residues. CDR3 sequence: CASSILSQETQYF. CDR3 nucleotide sequence: TGTGCCAGCAGTATACTCAGCCAAGAGACCCAGTACTTC.

This clonotype was seen only a few times. This sequence joins TRBV7-2 and TRBJ2-7, with 8 nucleotides matching TRBD1. Unmatched junction bases numbered 6, after V lost 5 bases and J lost 3 bases. Germline values: CDR1 SGHTA, CDR2 FQGNSA. The CDR3 extends over 14 amino acids. The CDR3, as DNA: TGTGCCAGCAGCCCCCAAACAGGGGGCTACGAGCAGTACTTC. This sequence encodes CASSPQTGGYEQYF.

The rearrangement joins TRBV30 to TRBJ2-3; possible D gene TRBD1, 6 bases. Trimming stripped 4 bases from V and 6 bases from J, with 17 bases between. The CDR3 is 14 amino acids. Looked up from germline, CDR1 is GTSNPN and CDR2 is SVGIG (reference sequence). Here the CDR3 DNA reads TGTGCCTGGACCCTCGCAGGGGCCGTCGATACGCAGTATTTT. The encoded protein is CAWTLAGAVDTQYF.

The sample holds a few counts of this clonotype. This chain joins TRBV7-6 and TRBJ2-3, with D perhaps matching TRBD1 (5 bases). This CDR3 has 14 residues. The V end was cut by 6 bases, the J end by 6 bases, with 16 bases between. The germline V gene has CDR1 SGHVS and CDR2 FNYEAQ. The CDR3 loop reads CASSGARSPDTQYF. The CDR3 DNA follows: TGTGCCAGCAGTGGGGCTAGGTCCCCGGATACGCAGTATTTT.

This chain joins TRBV29-1 and TRBJ2-2; D gene unclear. This CDR3 spans 13 amino acids. The germline V and J ends were trimmed by 0 bases and 9 bases, with 11 bases remaining between them. Per germline, CDR1 SQVTM and CDR2 ANQGSEA. The CDR3 DNA reads TGCAGCGTTGAAGATCTTGAAAGGCGGGAGCTGTTTTTT. Encoded protein: CSVEDLERRELFF.